This record covers a single TCR beta chain. CDR1 is SEHNR and CDR2 is FQNEAQ in the germline V gene (reference sequence). Trimming at V came to 5 bases and at J to 0 bases, leaving 8 bases not matched to a gene. The CDR3 covers 16 residues. The data were taken from a study of blood T cells in healthy people across ages. A second PCR of about 7 to 12 cycles used a sample-barcoded 5' primer and a J-beta primer mix. TCRdb re-called the 5' RACE reads with MiXCR, one entry per CDR3 protein. The sample consists of 710,000 or so distinct CDR3 sequences, 20% to 25% of them appearing once. This receptor was identified in a man in his 70s in good health. V gene TRBV7-9 combines with J gene TRBJ1-2; 8 bases fit TRBD1. Sample: blood. The CDR3 here is CASSMVTGEANYGYTF. The CDR3 region has the DNA TGTGCCAGCAGCATGGTGACAGGGGAAGCTAACTATGGCTACACCTTC.